Given below is one T cell receptor (beta chain) in context. Its antigen is unidentified. This entry comes from a study of TIL therapy for anti-PD-1-resistant metastatic lung cancer. Study overall: Tumors carried a median 1.5 non-synonymous mutations per megabase.

Trimming removed 0 bases from V and 14 bases from J; junction bases left unmatched: 11. The CDR3 runs to 14 residues. The germline V gene encodes CDR1 SGHAT and CDR2 FQNNGV. The libraries were made with immunoSEQ v3. Each library reached around 1.9 million read pairs, or roughly 4.5-6 million at deep level. Using immunoSEQ multiplex PCR, the repertoire was profiled, and TCRdb retains in-frame clones only, with some absent. The sample lists approximately 11,000 clones, about 54% occurring once. Study conclusions and caveats: Patients were highly selected, enriched for treatment-naive, never-smoker and oncogene-addicted cases.

Time point here: pre-treatment sample, taken before nivolumab and TIL therapy. Most excised metastases sampled were pleural nodules or supraclavicular lymph nodes. Sequencing was performed on tumor tissue, taken at baseline. This chain uses TRBV11-2 with TRBJ2-3, with TRBD2 matching over 7 bases. The sequence was collected from a person between 30 and 79 years old with non-small cell lung cancer. The CDR3, as DNA: TGTGCCAGCAGCTTAGACCCAGGGAGGGCCGTGGGGTATTTT. The encoded protein is CASSLDPGRAVGYF.